The 15 T cell receptor beta chains presented below share a single source sample, sequenced in a study of blood T cell repertoires in COVID-19. Sequencing used immunoSEQ multiplex PCR; TCRdb keeps in-frame clones, though not all of them. The table records around 140,000 clones, around 80% of them present only once. Source material: peripheral blood. Every receptor here comes from a human donor with acute or convalescent COVID-19. The donor label of this sample is uncertain.

V and J are TRBV6-6 and TRBJ2-2; the match to TRBD2 covers 7 bases. CDR1 and CDR2 (germline): MNHNY, SVGAGI (reference sequence). The CDR3 has 13 residues. J was trimmed by 9 bases and V by 8 bases; bases with no gene match: 9. The CDR3 spells CASAHGEGRELFF. The CDR3 DNA reads TGTGCCAGCGCCCACGGGGAGGGCCGGGAGCTGTTTTTT.

This clone has more than one count but fewer than ten. The CDR3 loop reads CASSPGQGPNYGYTF. CDR3 DNA: TGTGCCAGCAGCCCCGGACAGGGGCCTAACTATGGCTACACCTTC. The V gene is TRBV5-5, the J gene TRBJ1-2; 9 nucleotides line up with TRBD1. This CDR3 contains 15 residues. Germline V gene sequence: CDR1 SGHKS, CDR2 YYEKEE (reference sequence). Unmatched junction bases numbered 4, after V lost 4 bases and J lost 0 bases.

This clone has at least ten counts. The genes are TRBV19 and TRBJ1-5; 10 nucleotides line up with TRBD1. CDR3 length: 12 residues. Per the germline V gene, CDR1 is LNHDA and CDR2 is SQIVND (reference sequence). V lost 4 bases, J lost 15 bases, and 6 bases stayed unmatched. CDR3 nucleotides: TGTGCCAGTAGTACCAGACAGGGGGCTCGGCATTTT. Its protein product is CASSTRQGARHF.

This clone was seen repeatedly, ten times or more. The J gene is TRBJ2-5, the V gene TRBV29-1; a possible D gene is TRBD2 (5 bases). Germline V gene sequence: CDR1 SQVTM, CDR2 ANQGSEA. Trimming cost V 6 bases and J 8 bases, with 13 bases left between them. The CDR3 totals 11 residues. CDR3 nucleotides: TGCAGCGTCGACACTGGGAGAACCCAGTACTTC. Translating gives CSVDTGRTQYF.

V gene TRBV10-3 combines with J gene TRBJ2-5; 16 bases are a match to TRBD2. The length of the CDR3 is 16 residues. Germline V gene lookup returns CDR1 ENHRY and CDR2 SYGVKD. V shed 6 bases and J 3 bases; nucleotides not matched to a gene: 4. The CDR3 coding sequence is TGTGCCATCAGATCCGGGACTAGCGGGGGGGAAGAGACCCAGTACTTC. Protein sequence: CAIRSGTSGGEETQYF.

Points on this clone: The junction departs from the called germline gene at one end, perhaps through a read error. This sequence joins TRBV9 and TRBJ1-2; D gene unclear. This CDR3 is built from 11 residues. Per germline, CDR1 SGDLS and CDR2 YYNGEE. DNA for the CDR3: TGTGCCAGCAGCCTAGACGGAGCTCCTATCTTC. Its protein is CASSLDGAPIF.

The J gene is TRBJ2-1, the V gene TRBV19; tentatively, D is TRBD1 (6 bases). The CDR3 spans 18 residues. V was shortened by 1 base and J by 1 base, with 17 bases between the two germline ends. Germline loops: CDR1 LNHDA, CDR2 SQIVND (reference sequence). The chain's CDR3 is CASSIGGPRPESYNEQFF. The CDR3 DNA sequence: TGTGCCAGTAGTATAGGGGGGCCACGACCAGAGTCCTACAATGAGCAGTTCTTC.

V usage is TRBV4-1 and J usage is TRBJ2-5; unclear D gene. In germline, CDR1 is MGHRA, CDR2 YSYEKL. V lost 1 base, J lost 7 bases, and 10 bases lay in between. The CDR3 consists of 13 residues. The CDR3 is CASSQVTSRTQYF. The CDR3 DNA reads as TGCGCCAGCAGCCAAGTTACTTCACGGACCCAGTACTTC.

V is TRBV5-1 and J is TRBJ1-1; D is perhaps TRBD1 (5 bases). V lost 2 bases to trimming and J lost 7 bases, with 9 bases between them. The CDR3 length is 12 residues. CDR1 is SGHRS and CDR2 is YFSETQ in the germline V gene. CDR3 sequence: CASSLLGGEAFF. CDR3 bases: TGCGCCAGCAGCTTATTGGGGGGTGAAGCTTTCTTT.

The V call is TRBV7-2, the J call TRBJ1-4; D possibly corresponds to TRBD1 (6 bases). Trimming took 5 bases from V and 8 from J, leaving 18 bases between them. This CDR3 contains 15 residues. Germline values: CDR1 SGHTA, CDR2 FQGNSA. Written as DNA, the CDR3 is TGTGCCAGCAGCCTACAGGGTCAAAATGGGGAAAAACTGTTTTTT. This encodes CASSLQGQNGEKLFF.

On this clone itself: Other DNA variants within this sample encode the same CDR3. This chain connects TRBV7-8 to TRBJ2-5; D is unclear. This CDR3 is 11 amino acids long. Trimming shortened V by 5 bases and J by 5 bases, and 6 bases separated the two germline ends. Germline V gene sequence: CDR1 SGHVS, CDR2 FQNEAQ. The CDR3 bases are TGTGCCAGCAGCCCCGGGGAGACCCAGTACTTC. Its translation: CASSPGETQYF.

The DNA of the CDR3 is TGTGCCAGCAGCTCCCGGACAGAGAACACTGAAGCTTTCTTT. Translated, it gives CASSSRTENTEAFF. The chain combines TRBV9 with TRBJ1-1; D may be TRBD1 (6 bases). The CDR3 is made up of 14 amino acids. Germline V CDR1 and CDR2: SGDLS, YYNGEE. V was cut by 4 bases and J by 1 base, with 11 bases left in between. The variable domain in full, with the rest retrieved from reference TRBV9 and TRBJ1-1, is DSGVTQTPKHLITATGQRVTLRCSPRSGDLSVYWYQQSLDQGLQFLIQYYNGEERAKGNILERFSAQQFPDLHSELNLSSLELGDSALYFCASSSRTENTEAFFGQGTRLTVV.

Details on this clone: Other nucleotide sequences from this sample produce the same CDR3. The chain couples TRBV7-2 to TRBJ2-7; unclear D gene. CDR1 is SGHTA and CDR2 is FQGNSA in the germline V gene. This CDR3 has 13 residues. Trimming pared 0 bases from V and 2 bases from J, leaving 5 bases between. CDR3 residues: CASSLARAYEQYF. CDR3 bases: TGTGCCAGCAGCTTAGCGCGCGCCTACGAGCAGTACTTC.

J is TRBJ1-5 and V is TRBV6-2 or TRBV6-3, with D perhaps TRBD1 (5 bases). V lost 2 bases, J lost 1 base, and 6 bases lay in between. The CDR3 is 14 residues long. From germline, CDR1 is MNHEY and CDR2 SVGEGT. The DNA for the CDR3 is TGTGCCAGCAGTTACGACAGAAGCAATCAGCCCCAGCATTTT. Protein sequence: CASSYDRSNQPQHF.

The chain uses TRBV7-2 and TRBJ1-5; 11 bases are a match to TRBD1. The CDR3 has 15 amino acids. V shed 3 bases, J shed 2 bases, and the junction held 0 bases outside the gene matches. Germline V gene sequence: CDR1 SGHTA, CDR2 FQGNSA. The CDR3 sequence: CASSLDRGRNQPQHF. The CDR3 region has the DNA TGTGCCAGCAGCTTGGACAGGGGGCGCAATCAGCCCCAGCATTTT.